This T cell receptor beta chain was recorded in a study of Graves' ophthalmopathy and Graves' hyperthyroidism. CDR1 and CDR2 from the germline V gene are SGHTA and FQGNSA. V dropped 3 bases and J dropped 4 bases, with 16 bases sitting between them. CDR3 length: 15 amino acids. Comment on this clonotype: Antigen specificity is unknown.

Scientists amplified the TCR beta CDR3 regions from RNA transcripts. Investigators did first-round RT-PCR with HTBI primers, then second-round multiplex PCR. In TCRdb, the multiplex PCR reads were re-called with MiXCR into one record per CDR3 protein. The sample yields some 1.1 million distinct CDR3 sequences, 36% seen once. Study-level results: The 13-signature model separated ophthalmopathy from stable hyperthyroidism at around 88% sensitivity and about 80% specificity.

The evidence that diagnosis relied on was clinical symptoms, serum thyroxine, TRAb, thyroid ultrasound and orbital computed tomography. The TCR originated in an adult man with Graves' hyperthyroidism. The specimen sequenced was peripheral blood or thyroid tissue (not recorded which). The chain employs TRBV7-2 and TRBJ2-7, with D tentatively TRBD2 (6 bases). Here the CDR3 reads CASSFDGGGGYEQYF. As DNA, the CDR3 is TGTGCCAGCAGCTTCGACGGGGGTGGAGGGTACGAGCAGTACTTC. The complete variable domain, with remaining parts taken from reference TRBV7-2 and TRBJ2-7, reads GAGVSQSPSNKVTEKGKDVELRCDPISGHTALYWYRQSLGQGLEFLIYFQGNSAPDKSGLPSDRFSAERTGGSVSTLTIQRTQQEDSAVYLCASSFDGGGGYEQYFGPGTRLTVT.